The rows below give T cell receptor beta chains drawn from one sample of a study of cytotoxic CD8 clonotypes in ibrutinib-treated CLL. The table came from immunoSEQ multiplex PCR; TCRdb's copy has only in-frame clones and leaves some out. The table lists roughly 300,000 clones, 70% to 80% of them singletons, with about 5.3% in the top ten. The material sequenced was PBMCs, taken at disease progression, from a patient treated with ibrutinib. The receptors derive from a human donor with chronic lymphocytic leukemia. CDR3s include the opening cysteine and the closing phenylalanine or tryptophan. The D gene is left open where the match is weak. Clone size is shown for a subset of rows, as once, few, many or a class of expanded clone.

abundance | d_gene | j_gene | v_gene | CDR3aa | CDR3nt
NA | NA | TRBJ2-5 | TRBV5-1 | CASSSSPGLAGISSGTQYF | TGCGCCAGCAGCTCCTCCCCCGGGCTAGCCGGGATCTCTTCCGGGACCCAGTACTTC
NA | TRBD1 | TRBJ1-4 | TRBV4-1 | CASSPKRTGGEKLFF | TGCGCCAGCAGCCCCAAGCGGACAGGGGGTGAAAAACTGTTTTTT
once | NA | TRBJ1-4 | TRBV29-1 | CSVEGQDLATNEKLFF | TGCAGCGTTGAGGGCCAGGACTTAGCAACTAATGAAAAACTGTTTTTT
NA | TRBD1 | TRBJ2-1 | TRBV18 | CASSPHPGQGSYNEQFF | TGTGCCAGCTCACCACACCCGGGACAGGGTTCTTACAATGAGCAGTTCTTC
NA | NA | TRBJ2-7 | TRBV5-4 | CASSLTGRYEQYF | TGTGCCAGCAGCTTAACAGGCCGCTACGAGCAGTACTTC
few | NA | TRBJ2-7 | TRBV28 | CASSPAYEQYF | TGTGCCAGCAGCCCCGCCTACGAGCAGTACTTC
NA | NA | TRBJ2-7 | TRBV27 | CASRGESAGPGYF | TGTGCCAGCAGAGGAGAGAGCGCAGGGCCCGGGTACTTC
many | NA | TRBJ1-1 | TRBV5-4 | CASSLGTMRHTEAFF | TGTGCCAGCAGCTTGGGGACAATGCGTCACACTGAAGCTTTCTTT
NA | NA | TRBJ1-2 | TRBV11-2 | CASSLVRVNYGYTF | TGTGCCAGCAGCTTAGTGAGGGTTAACTATGGCTACACCTTC
NA | TRBD1 | TRBJ1-3 | TRBV28 | CASSYYRGRNTIYF | TGTGCCAGCAGTTACTACAGGGGACGGAACACCATATATTTT
NA | TRBD2 | TRBJ2-2 | TRBV28 | CASSLLSWSGRAFTGELFF | TGTGCCAGCAGTTTACTTTCTTGGAGCGGGAGGGCCTTTACCGGGGAGCTGTTTTTT
NA | TRBD1 | TRBJ1-1 | TRBV19 | CASSRDRGANTEAFF | TGTGCCAGTAGTAGAGACAGGGGAGCGAACACTGAAGCTTTCTTT